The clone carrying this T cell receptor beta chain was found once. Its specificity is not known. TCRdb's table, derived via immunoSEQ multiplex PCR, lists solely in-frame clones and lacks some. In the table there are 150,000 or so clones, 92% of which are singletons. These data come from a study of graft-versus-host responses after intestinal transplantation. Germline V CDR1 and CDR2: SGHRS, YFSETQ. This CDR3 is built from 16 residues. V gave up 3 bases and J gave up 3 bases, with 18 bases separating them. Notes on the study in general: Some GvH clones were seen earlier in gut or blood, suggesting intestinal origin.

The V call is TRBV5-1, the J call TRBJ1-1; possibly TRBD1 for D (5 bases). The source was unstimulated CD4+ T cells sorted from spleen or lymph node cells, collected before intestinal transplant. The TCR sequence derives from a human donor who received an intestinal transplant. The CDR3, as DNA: TGCGCCAGCAGCTCGGGGAGAAGACAGAGTCACACTGAAGCTTTCTTT. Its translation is CASSSGRRQSHTEAFF. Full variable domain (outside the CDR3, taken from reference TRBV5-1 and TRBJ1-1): KAGVTQTPRYLIKTRGQQVTLSCSPISGHRSVSWYQQTPGQGLQFLFEYFSETQRNKGNFPGRFSGRQFSNSRSEMNVSTLELGDSALYLCASSSGRRQSHTEAFFGQGTRLTVV.